This TCR beta chain was identified during a study of OX40 agonist ivuxolimab in advanced cancers. Turning to the study itself: Cohort: 65% to 90% men, mean age approximately 66, aged about 20 to 90.

Produced via immunoSEQ multiplex PCR; TCRdb's table is partial and in-frame only. The repertoire holds 15,000 to 20,000 clones, with more than 65% as singletons. The CDR3 contains 16 residues. This rearrangement joins TRBV21-1 to TRBJ1-2; the table calls TRBD1, which could not be checked here. TRBV21-1 has pseudogene status. The specimen comprised CD4+ or CD8+ T cells sorted from blood, sampled in a trial of the OX40 agonist ivuxolimab. The TCR comes from an adult with an advanced solid tumor such as melanoma, head and neck, liver or kidney cancer. The CDR3 DNA reads TGTGCCAGCAGCCGTTGGAGGGGGCTTTTCCAGTATGGCTACACCTTC. This sequence encodes CASSRWRGLFQYGYTF.